This T cell receptor (beta chain) was identified during a study of T cells expressing NK-cell markers. TCRdb re-called the 5' RACE reads; every CDR3 protein appears as one record, without DNA. The sample includes fewer than 550,000 distinct CDR3 sequences. Notes on this clonotype: No antigen is known for it.

Study-level points and caveats: About six of the donors carried dominant NKG2C+ clonotypes that took up 1.0-7.0% of their CD8+ T cells.

Looked up from germline, CDR1 is DFQATT and CDR2 is SNEGSKA (reference sequence). This CDR3 comprises 18 residues. The chain recombines TRBV20-1 with TRBJ2-1; TCRdb lists TRBD2, though no DNA is available to test this call. The sequenced sample was blood T cells: a sorted CD56 or NKG2C T cell subset, CD4+ or CD8+ T cells, or bulk PBMC T cells (not recorded which). This TCR derives from a woman aged 50 to 65 in good health. CDR3 protein: CSARGALFSGLPYNEQFF.